This record concerns one T cell receptor (beta chain) sequence. Its antigen has not been determined. Base qualities are missing; no much larger clone stands one base away. This record belongs to a study of Tregs in tolerant kidney transplant recipients (dated by TCRdb to about 2019). About the full investigation: Transplants used related donors with nonmyeloablative bone marrow transplantation; mixed chimerism was transient in the human trials. TCRbeta sequencing was used in the study to identify donor-specific regulatory T cells before combined kidney and bone marrow transplantation, and the identified cells were then tracked after transplant. Here is what the overall study found, with its caveats: The most biologically relevant and donor-specific TCRbeta repertoire appeared to be identified by expanding Tregs with activated donor B cells. For some patients, the PCR primers changed as time went on, which meant samples from those patients could not be compared with one another at the nucleotide level. Donor-specific Treg expansion exceeded global Treg expansion in tolerant patients, suggesting antigen-driven rather than nonspecific expansion. Biological reproducibility was not directly assessed, although technical replication error appeared to be minimal. Because only a small number of patients were included, the study had limitations, and the results will need to be validated in larger populations as well as under other immunosuppression protocols.

Genomic DNA was extracted from sorted cells with the QIAGEN DNeasy Blood and Tissue Kit for TCRbeta CDR3 sequencing. High-throughput TCRbeta CDR3 sequencing, including PCR amplification with bias correction and internal controls, was performed commercially through immunoSEQ. Concerning the study's data processing: A unique productive TCRbeta sequence was defined by the CDR3 nucleotide sequence when primers matched, and otherwise by the CDR3 amino acid sequence together with the Vbeta and Jbeta genes. As a correction for sorting error, sequences shared between sorted populations at a frequency ratio of 2:1 or less were discarded, and the remaining shared sequences were assigned to the higher population. A sequence counted as donor-reactive if, in CFSE-low cells, the sequence had a frequency of at least 0.01% and was expanded at least 5-fold compared with unstimulated cells. Jensen-Shannon divergence calculated on the top 100 TCRbeta sequences ranked by frequency was used to measure repertoire divergence. For samples with multiple sequencing runs, sorting error was corrected separately for each run before the runs were pooled. TCRdb holds this immuneACCESS table with in-frame rearrangements only. Some clones are missing; in checked studies, unresolved V genes explain under half, and the rest has no known cause. The V and J calls and clone size come from that table; D and trimming were worked out from the DNA. Counted in this sample were tens of thousands of clones; over 85% of them appeared once. In total, the top ten clones hold approximately 0.5% of the sample.

Reading the label with the study, this specimen's time point is: blood sample drawn before combined kidney and bone marrow transplant. Unstimulated Tregs (CD4+CD25+CD127-), CD4+ non-Tregs (CD4+CD25-), CD4 and CD8 cells were FACS-sorted from thawed PBMCs. The patients were a handful of recipients of combined kidney and bone marrow transplants from the ITN036ST trial, and samples were available only for these trial subjects. Healthy control blood was processed to PBMCs with a Ficoll density gradient and then cryopreserved, whereas patient PBMCs were collected both before and after transplant. The CDR3, cysteine through phenylalanine, is 15 amino acids long. Of all the DNA, just the CDR3 is kept, 45 bases in frame from base 1. The germline V gene yields SGHVS for CDR1 and FNYEAQ for CDR2.

This receptor chain uses TRBV7-6 and TRBJ2-5, and 7 bases in between align with TRBD1. The closer fit of TRBJ2-7 to the DNA end suggests the J call may be wrong. The sample here was CD4+ T cells from blood, taken before the transplant. The receptor was derived from a human donor who received a combined kidney and bone marrow transplant. The sequence in DNA is TGTGCCAGCAGCTTAGAATGGGACAGCTCCTACGAGCAGTACTTC. Translation gives CASSLEWDSSYEQYF.